There are a few counts of the clone carrying this T cell receptor (beta chain). The record originates from a study of OX40 agonist ivuxolimab in advanced cancers. Looking at the study overall: Every patient in dose escalation had hepatocellular carcinoma, melanoma, renal cell or head and neck cancer. Age averaged approximately 60 years (range about 23 to 80), and approximately 80% were male.

The data were produced by immunoSEQ multiplex PCR, yet TCRdb's version contains in-frame clones alone and is incomplete. This sample has approximately 22,000 clones, with around 84% found just once. This CDR3 comprises 15 residues. Trimming removed 2 bases from V and 4 bases from J; junction bases left unmatched: 5. CDR1 is MNHEY and CDR2 is SMNVEV in the germline V gene (reference sequence). The sequences come from CD4+ or CD8+ T cells sorted from blood, collected in a trial of the OX40 agonist ivuxolimab. This TCR came from an adult with an advanced solid tumor such as melanoma, head and neck, liver or kidney cancer. The rearrangement joins TRBV27 to TRBJ2-4; TRBD1 agrees at 7 bases. In DNA form, the CDR3 reads TGTGCCAGCAGTTTAGAAGGGACAGAGAAAAACATTCAGTACTTC. It is translated as CASSLEGTEKNIQYF.